Listed here are 10 T cell receptor beta chains from one sample, sequenced in a study of blood T cell repertoires in COVID-19. Here immunoSEQ multiplex PCR was the method, and the copy in TCRdb shows in-frame clones only, minus some. The data contain roughly 120,000 clones, less than 80% of them seen just once; the ten biggest clones take up around 2.5%. Sequencing input: peripheral blood. Every receptor here comes from a man in his forties or fifties with acute or convalescent COVID-19.

This clone is a singleton in its sample. The rearrangement joins TRBV5-4 to TRBJ2-6; D is unresolved. Trimming removed 1 base at V and 4 bases at J, with 9 bases between. The CDR3 length is 15 residues. Germline lookup yields CDR1 SGHNT and CDR2 YYREEE (reference sequence). The DNA of the CDR3 is TGTGCCAGCAGCTTGAGCAGGCCCGGGGCCAACGTCCTGACTTTC. This translates into CASSLSRPGANVLTF.

The sample holds a few counts of this clone. The chain has TRBV6-5 and TRBJ2-2, with TRBD1 matching 7 bases. The germline gives CDR1 MNHEY, CDR2 SVGAGI. After removal of 11 bases from V and 7 bases from J, the junction contained 13 bases not matched to a gene. CDR3 length: 14 amino acids. The DNA of the CDR3 is TGTGCCGCACGAAACCCAGCAGGGGGCGGGGAGCTGTTTTTT. Translating it yields CAARNPAGGGELFF.

The genes are TRBV5-1 and TRBJ2-1; possible D gene TRBD2, 6 bases. Germline values: CDR1 SGHRS, CDR2 YFSETQ. This CDR3 spans 15 amino acids. V was trimmed by 0 bases and J by 3 bases, leaving 10 bases between them. The CDR3 DNA is TGCGCCAGCAGCTTGGCAGGCGGGAACTACAATGAGCAGTTCTTC. Protein product: CASSLAGGNYNEQFF.

This clone was observed a few times. One end of the junction does not line up with germline, which may come from a read error. The chain combines TRBV6-1 with TRBJ1-2; the D gene is possibly TRBD1 (5 bases). Germline loops: CDR1 MNHNS, CDR2 SASEGT. CDR3 length: 10 residues. The CDR3 region is CASSEGTGTF. The CDR3 nucleotides read TGTGCCAGCAGTGAGGGTACCGGGACTTTC.

The chain recombines TRBV4-2 with TRBJ1-4; a possible D gene is TRBD1 (5 bases). CDR1 is LGHNA, CDR2 YNFKEQ, per germline. Trimming took off 4 bases at V and 6 bases at J, with 12 bases between the two ends. This CDR3 is 14 amino acids long. CDR3 bases: TGTGCCAGCAGCCTCCGGACGGGGGATGAAAAACTGTTTTTT. Its protein is CASSLRTGDEKLFF.

The chain couples TRBV7-8 to TRBJ1-2; D unresolved. V dropped 5 bases and J dropped 7 bases, with 14 bases sitting between them. The CDR3 is 13 residues long. Germline assignment: CDR1 SGHVS and CDR2 FQNEAQ. In DNA, the CDR3 is TGTGCCAGCAGCCAAATGCTGGGAGGTGGCTACACCTTC. Its protein is CASSQMLGGGYTF.

This clone was recorded a few times. The V gene is TRBV2, the J gene TRBJ1-6, with a weak D call TRBD1 (5 bases). The CDR3 loop spans 15 amino acids. The germline V and J ends were trimmed by 3 bases and 12 bases, with 18 bases remaining between them. Germline V lookup: CDR1 SNHLY, CDR2 FYNNEI. The CDR3 protein is CASSEERGRGLPLHF. In nucleotides, the CDR3 is TGTGCCAGCAGTGAGGAGCGAGGTAGGGGATTACCCCTCCACTTT.

The rearrangement links TRBV5-5 to TRBJ2-7; 10 nucleotides align to TRBD1. Germline assignment: CDR1 SGHKS and CDR2 YYEKEE (reference sequence). The V segment lost 0 bases and the J segment 4 bases; nucleotides outside the gene matches: 1. The CDR3 spans 14 residues. CDR3 residues: CASSLGQGAYEQYF. The CDR3, as DNA: TGTGCCAGCAGCTTGGGACAGGGGGCTTACGAGCAGTACTTC.

The chain links TRBV11-1 to TRBJ2-7; the match to TRBD1 covers 7 bases. Germline V CDR1 and CDR2: SGHAT, FQDESV (reference sequence). Trimming cost V 5 bases and J 13 bases; bases outside gene matches: 20. The CDR3 length is 15 residues. The CDR3 spells CASSPGWGQPGSSYF. The DNA of the CDR3 is TGTGCCAGCAGCCCCGGATGGGGACAGCCCGGTTCGAGTTACTTC.

This sequence joins TRBV5-6 and TRBJ1-2, with D hard to call. Deletions cut 3 bases from V and 5 bases from J, with 8 bases between. Germline V gene lookup returns CDR1 SGHDT and CDR2 YYEEEE. The CDR3 covers 12 residues. CDR3 in amino acids: CASSSGSYGYTF. For the CDR3, the DNA is TGTGCCAGCAGCTCAGGAAGTTATGGCTACACCTTC.